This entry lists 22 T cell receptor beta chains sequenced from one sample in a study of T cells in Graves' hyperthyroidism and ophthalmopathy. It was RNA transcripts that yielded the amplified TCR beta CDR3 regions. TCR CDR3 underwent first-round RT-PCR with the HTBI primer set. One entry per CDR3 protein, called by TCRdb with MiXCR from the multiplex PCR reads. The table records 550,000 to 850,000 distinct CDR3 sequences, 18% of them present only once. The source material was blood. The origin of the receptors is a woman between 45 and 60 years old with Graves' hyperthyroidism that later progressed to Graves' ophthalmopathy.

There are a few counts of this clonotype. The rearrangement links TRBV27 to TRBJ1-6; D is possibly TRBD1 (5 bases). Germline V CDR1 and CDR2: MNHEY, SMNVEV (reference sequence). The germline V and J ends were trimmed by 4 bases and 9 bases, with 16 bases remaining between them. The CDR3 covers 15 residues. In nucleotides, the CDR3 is TGTGCCAGCAGTTGGGGTGCTAGGGGTACTTCACCCCTCCACTTT. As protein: CASSWGARGTSPLHF.

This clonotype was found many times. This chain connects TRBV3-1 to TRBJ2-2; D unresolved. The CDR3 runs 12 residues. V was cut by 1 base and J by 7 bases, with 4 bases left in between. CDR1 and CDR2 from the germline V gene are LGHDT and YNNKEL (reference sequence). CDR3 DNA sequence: TGTGCCAGCAGCCAAGTGCACGGGGAGCTGTTTTTT. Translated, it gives CASSQVHGELFF.

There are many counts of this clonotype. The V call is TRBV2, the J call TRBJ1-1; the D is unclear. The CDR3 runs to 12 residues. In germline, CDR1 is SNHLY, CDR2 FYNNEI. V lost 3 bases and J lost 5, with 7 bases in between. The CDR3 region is CASSERETEAFF. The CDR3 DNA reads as TGTGCCAGCAGTGAGAGGGAAACTGAAGCTTTCTTT.

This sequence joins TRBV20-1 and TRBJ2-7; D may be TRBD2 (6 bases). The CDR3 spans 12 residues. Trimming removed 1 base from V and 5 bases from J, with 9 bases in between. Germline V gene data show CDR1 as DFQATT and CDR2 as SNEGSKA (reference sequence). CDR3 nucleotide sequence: TGCAGTGCTAGAGCAGGCGGGGACGAGCAGTACTTC. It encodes CSARAGGDEQYF.

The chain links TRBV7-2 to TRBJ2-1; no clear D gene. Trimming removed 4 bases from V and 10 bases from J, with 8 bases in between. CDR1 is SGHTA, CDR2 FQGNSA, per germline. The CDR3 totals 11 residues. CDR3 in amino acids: CASSSIREQFF. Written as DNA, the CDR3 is TGTGCCAGCAGCTCGATCCGGGAGCAGTTCTTC.

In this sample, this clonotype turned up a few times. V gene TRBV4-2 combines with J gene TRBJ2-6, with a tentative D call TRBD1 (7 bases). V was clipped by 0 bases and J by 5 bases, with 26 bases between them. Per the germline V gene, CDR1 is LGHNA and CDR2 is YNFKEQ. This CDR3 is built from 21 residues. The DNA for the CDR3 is TGTGCCAGCAGCCAAGATGGGGACAGCCGACTACTGGGGGGACGGGCCAACGTCCTGACTTTC. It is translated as CASSQDGDSRLLGGRANVLTF.

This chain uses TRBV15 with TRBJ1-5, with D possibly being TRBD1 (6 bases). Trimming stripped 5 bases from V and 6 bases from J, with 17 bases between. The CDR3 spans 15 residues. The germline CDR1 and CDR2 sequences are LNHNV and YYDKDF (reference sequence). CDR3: CATSSYLGGAQPQHF. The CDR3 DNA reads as TGTGCCACCAGCTCCTACCTAGGGGGGGCTCAGCCCCAGCATTTT.

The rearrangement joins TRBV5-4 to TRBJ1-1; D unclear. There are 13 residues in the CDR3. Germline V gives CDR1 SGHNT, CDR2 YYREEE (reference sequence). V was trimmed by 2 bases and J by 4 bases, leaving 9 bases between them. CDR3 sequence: CASSFEVVTEAFF. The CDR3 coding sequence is TGTGCCAGCAGCTTCGAGGTGGTCACTGAAGCTTTCTTT.

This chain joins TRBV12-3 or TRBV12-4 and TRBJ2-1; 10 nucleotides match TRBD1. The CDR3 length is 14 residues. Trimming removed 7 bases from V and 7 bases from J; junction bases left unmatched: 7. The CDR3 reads CASTPGQGRNEQFF. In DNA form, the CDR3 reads TGTGCCAGCACTCCGGGACAGGGGAGAAATGAGCAGTTCTTC.

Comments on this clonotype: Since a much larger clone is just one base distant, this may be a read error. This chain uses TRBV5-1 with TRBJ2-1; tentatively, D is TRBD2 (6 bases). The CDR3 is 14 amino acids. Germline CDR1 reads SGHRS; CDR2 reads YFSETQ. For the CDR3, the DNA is TGCGCCCGCAGAACCCGTGGAAGGGAGGATGAGCAGTTCTTC. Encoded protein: CARRTRGREDEQFF.

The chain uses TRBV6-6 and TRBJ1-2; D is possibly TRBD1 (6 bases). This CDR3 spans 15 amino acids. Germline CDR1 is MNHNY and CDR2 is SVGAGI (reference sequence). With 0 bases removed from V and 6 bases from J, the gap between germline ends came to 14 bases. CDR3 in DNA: TGTGCCAGCAGTTACTCGAGGGACACCATAAATGGCTACACCTTC. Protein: CASSYSRDTINGYTF.

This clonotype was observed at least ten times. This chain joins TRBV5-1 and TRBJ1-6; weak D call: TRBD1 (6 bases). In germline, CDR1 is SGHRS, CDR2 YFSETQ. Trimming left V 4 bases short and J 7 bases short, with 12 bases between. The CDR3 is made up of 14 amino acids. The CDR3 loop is CASSAGERNSPLHF. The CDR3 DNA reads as TGCGCCAGCAGCGCAGGGGAACGAAATTCACCCCTCCACTTT. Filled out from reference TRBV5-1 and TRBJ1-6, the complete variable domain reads KAGVTQTPRYLIKTRGQQVTLSCSPISGHRSVSWYQQTPGQGLQFLFEYFSETQRNKGNFPGRFSGRQFSNSRSEMNVSTLELGDSALYLCASSAGERNSPLHFGNGTRLTVT.

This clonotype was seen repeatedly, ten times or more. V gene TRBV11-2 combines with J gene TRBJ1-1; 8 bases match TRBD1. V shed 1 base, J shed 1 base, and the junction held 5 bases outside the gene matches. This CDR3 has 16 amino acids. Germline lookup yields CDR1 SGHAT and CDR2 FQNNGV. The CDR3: CASSLGWDRQNTEAFF. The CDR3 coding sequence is TGTGCCAGCAGCTTAGGCTGGGACAGGCAGAACACTGAAGCTTTCTTT. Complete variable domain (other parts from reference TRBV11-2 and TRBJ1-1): EAGVAQSPRYKIIEKRQSVAFWCNPISGHATLYWYQQILGQGPKLLIQFQNNGVVDDSQLPKDRFSAERLKGVDSTLKIQPAKLEDSAVYLCASSLGWDRQNTEAFFGQGTRLTVV.

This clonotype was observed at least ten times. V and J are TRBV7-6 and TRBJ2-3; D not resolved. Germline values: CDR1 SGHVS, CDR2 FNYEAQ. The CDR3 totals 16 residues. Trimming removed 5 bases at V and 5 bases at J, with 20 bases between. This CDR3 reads CASSPPPENLEDTQYF. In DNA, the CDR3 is TGTGCCAGCAGCCCACCGCCCGAAAACCTTGAAGATACGCAGTATTTT.

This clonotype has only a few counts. CDR3 bases: TGTGCCAGCAGCCGCCTAAGACAGGACACAGATACGCAGTATTTT. As protein: CASSRLRQDTDTQYF. The gene calls are TRBV4-2 and TRBJ2-3; maybe TRBD1 (6 bases). CDR1 is LGHNA and CDR2 is YNFKEQ in the germline V gene. Trimming shortened V by 4 bases and J by 2 bases, and 13 bases separated the two germline ends. The length of the CDR3 is 15 residues.

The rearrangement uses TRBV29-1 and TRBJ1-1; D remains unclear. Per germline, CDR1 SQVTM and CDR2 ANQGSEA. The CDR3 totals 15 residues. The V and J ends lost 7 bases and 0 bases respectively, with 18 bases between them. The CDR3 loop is CSATRPGSMNTEAFF. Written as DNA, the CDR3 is TGCAGCGCGACGAGACCCGGTTCTATGAACACTGAAGCTTTCTTT.

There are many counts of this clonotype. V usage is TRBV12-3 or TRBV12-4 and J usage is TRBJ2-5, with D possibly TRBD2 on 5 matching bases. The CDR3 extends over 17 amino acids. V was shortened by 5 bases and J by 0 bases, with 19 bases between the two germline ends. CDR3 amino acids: CASSPQNGGQYQETQYF. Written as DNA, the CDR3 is TGTGCCAGCAGTCCCCAGAACGGAGGCCAGTACCAAGAGACCCAGTACTTC.

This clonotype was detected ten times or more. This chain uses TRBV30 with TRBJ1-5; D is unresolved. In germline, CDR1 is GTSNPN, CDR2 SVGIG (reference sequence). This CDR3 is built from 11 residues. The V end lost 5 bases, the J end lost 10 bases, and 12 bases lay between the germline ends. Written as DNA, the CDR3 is TGTGCCTGGGGTACCGATATCCCCCAGCATTTT. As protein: CAWGTDIPQHF.

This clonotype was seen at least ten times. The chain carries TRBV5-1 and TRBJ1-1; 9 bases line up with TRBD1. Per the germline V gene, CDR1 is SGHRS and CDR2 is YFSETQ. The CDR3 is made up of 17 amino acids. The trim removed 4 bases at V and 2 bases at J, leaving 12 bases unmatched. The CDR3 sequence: CASSASGTGIRNTEAFF. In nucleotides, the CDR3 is TGCGCCAGCAGCGCCTCCGGGACAGGGATTAGAAACACTGAAGCTTTCTTT.

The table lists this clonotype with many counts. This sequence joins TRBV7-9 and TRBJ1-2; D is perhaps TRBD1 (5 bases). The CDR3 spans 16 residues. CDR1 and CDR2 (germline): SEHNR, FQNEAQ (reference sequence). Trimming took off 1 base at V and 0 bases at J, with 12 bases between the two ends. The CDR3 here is CASSLEGEEANYGYTF. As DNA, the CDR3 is TGTGCCAGCAGCTTAGAAGGGGAGGAGGCTAACTATGGCTACACCTTC.

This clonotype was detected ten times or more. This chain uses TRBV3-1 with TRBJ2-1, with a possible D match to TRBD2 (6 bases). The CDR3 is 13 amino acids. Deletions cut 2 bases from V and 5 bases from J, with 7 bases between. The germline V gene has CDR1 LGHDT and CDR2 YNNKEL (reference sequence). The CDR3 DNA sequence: TGTGCCAGCAGCCAACGGGGGAACAATGAGCAGTTCTTC. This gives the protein CASSQRGNNEQFF.

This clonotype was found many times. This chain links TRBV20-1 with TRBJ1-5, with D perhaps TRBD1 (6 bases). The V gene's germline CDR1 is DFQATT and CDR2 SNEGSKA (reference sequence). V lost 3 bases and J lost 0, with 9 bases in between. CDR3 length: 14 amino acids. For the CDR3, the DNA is TGCAGTGCTAGTACAGGGCTTAGCAATCAGCCCCAGCATTTT. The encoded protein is CSASTGLSNQPQHF.